Listed below are T cell receptor beta chains from one sample, sequenced in a study of T cell responses to AZD1222 COVID-19 vaccine. The repertoire was sequenced with immunoSEQ multiplex PCR; TCRdb's copy has only in-frame clones and lacks some. The top ten clones hold 6.5% to 10% of a sample with roughly 110,000 clones, less than 95% of them seen once. The material was peripheral blood, obtained 28 days after the second AZD1222 dose. These receptors came from an adult who received the AZD1222 COVID-19 vaccine. Each CDR3 is given with its conserved first and last residue. Each record gives: clone size, V gene, D gene, J gene, CDR3 protein, CDR3 DNA. D genes are given only for firm matches. Rows may omit the clone size; those that give it use once, few, many or a size class.

once	TRBV7-9	TRBD1	TRBJ1-2	CASSFLSVGDRDNYGYTF	TGTGCCAGCAGCTTTTTATCTGTTGGGGACAGGGACAACTATGGCTACACCTTC
NA	TRBV29-1	TRBD1	TRBJ1-5	CSVETGGGQPQHF	TGCAGCGTTGAAACAGGGGGCGGTCAGCCCCAGCATTTT
NA	TRBV5-8	NA	TRBJ1-3	CASSRYRDGNTIYF	TGTGCCAGCAGCCGATACCGGGACGGAAACACCATATATTTT
once	TRBV5-8	TRBD2	TRBJ2-7	CASSLTSGGALSYEQYF	TGTGCCAGCAGCTTGACTAGCGGGGGGGCACTTTCCTACGAGCAGTACTTC
NA	TRBV14	NA	TRBJ2-2	CASRRRPGELFF	TGTGCCAGCCGCCGACGACCGGGGGAGCTGTTTTTT
NA	TRBV21-1	NA	TRBJ1-5	CASIRQAYSNQPQHF	TGTGCCAGCATAAGACAGGCTTATAGCAATCAGCCCCAGCATTTT
NA	TRBV11-2	TRBD1	TRBJ2-7	CASSRDRSEQYF	TGTGCCAGCAGCCGGGACAGGAGCGAGCAGTACTTC
NA	TRBV7-3	NA	TRBJ1-6	CASSPLLSSPLHF	TGTGCCAGCAGCCCACTCTTGAGTTCACCCCTCCACTTT
NA	TRBV27	NA	TRBJ1-2	CASSLTQANLYGYTF	TGTGCCAGCAGTTTGACCCAGGCGAACCTCTATGGCTACACCTTC
NA	TRBV5-4	TRBD1	TRBJ2-5	CASSFHRGSRETQYF	TGTGCCAGCAGCTTCCACAGGGGGTCTCGGGAGACCCAGTACTTC
NA	TRBV24-1	TRBD2	TRBJ2-1	CATSVPTKRGAGNEQFF	TGTGCCACCAGTGTCCCAACGAAGCGGGGGGCGGGTAATGAGCAGTTCTTC
NA	TRBV6-2/TRBV6-3	NA	TRBJ2-7	CASSDYEQYF	TGTGCCAGCAGTGACTACGAGCAGTACTTC
NA	TRBV7-2	NA	TRBJ1-1	CASSPSVAANTEAFF	TGTGCCAGCAGCCCCAGCGTGGCAGCAAACACTGAAGCTTTCTTT
NA	TRBV7-9	NA	TRBJ2-5	CASSPGGATQYF	TGTGCCAGCAGTCCAGGGGGGGCGACCCAGTACTTC
once	TRBV7-9	TRBD1	TRBJ1-4	CASSQAQGAGEKLFF	TGTGCCAGCAGCCAAGCCCAGGGGGCAGGGGAAAAACTGTTTTTT
few	TRBV11-2	NA	TRBJ1-2	CASSLDLFVRGTF	TGTGCCAGCAGCTTAGATCTTTTTGTACGTGGCACCTTC
NA	TRBV4-2	NA	TRBJ1-5	CASSQDGNQPQHF	TGTGCCAGCAGCCAAGATGGCAATCAGCCCCAGCATTTT
NA	TRBV24-1	NA	TRBJ1-4	CATSRGGLNEKLFF	TGTGCCACCAGTCGAGGGGGGCTTAATGAAAAACTGTTTTTT
NA	TRBV2	TRBD1	TRBJ2-7	CASSKDRSSYEQYF	TGTGCCAGCAGTAAGGACAGGAGCTCCTACGAGCAGTACTTC
NA	TRBV19	NA	TRBJ1-6	CASSTIKTGDYNSPLHF	TGTGCCAGTAGTACTATAAAGACGGGAGACTATAATTCACCCCTCCACTTT
NA	TRBV19	NA	TRBJ2-5	CASSSLQETQYF	TGTGCCAGTAGTTCCCTACAAGAGACCCAGTACTTC
NA	TRBV6-6	NA	TRBJ1-5	CASRNSNQPQHF	TGTGCCAGCCGGAATAGCAATCAGCCCCAGCATTTT
NA	TRBV13	NA	TRBJ1-5	CASSLRGTQPQHF	TGTGCCAGCAGCCTCCGGGGGACTCAGCCCCAGCATTTT
NA	TRBV29-1	NA	TRBJ2-6	CSVVSSGANVLTF	TGCAGCGTTGTATCCTCTGGGGCCAACGTCCTGACTTTC
NA	TRBV18	TRBD1	TRBJ1-1	CASSHRQGEAFF	TGTGCCAGCTCACATAGACAGGGGGAAGCTTTCTTT
NA	TRBV5-1	NA	TRBJ2-3	CASSSLQRNPVMQYF	TGCGCCAGCAGCTCGCTCCAACGCAACCCCGTCATGCAGTATTTT
NA	TRBV7-2	TRBD2	TRBJ2-7	CASSLGLAGRSGQYF	TGTGCCAGCAGCTTAGGGCTAGCGGGGAGGTCCGGGCAGTACTTC
NA	TRBV7-9	NA	TRBJ2-5	CASSWAPGGVKETQYF	TGTGCCAGCAGCTGGGCCCCGGGCGGGGTTAAAGAGACCCAGTACTTC
NA	TRBV18	TRBD1	TRBJ2-7	CASSRGGPGTGGVVYEQYF	TGTGCCAGCTCCCGGGGGGGACCTGGGACAGGGGGCGTCGTTTACGAGCAGTACTTC
NA	TRBV14	NA	TRBJ2-5	CASSQWETQYF	TGTGCCAGCAGCCAATGGGAGACCCAGTACTTC
NA	TRBV11-1	TRBD1	TRBJ2-5	CASTVERGRKTQYF	TGTGCCAGCACCGTAGAAAGGGGGCGAAAGACCCAGTACTTC
few	TRBV5-6	NA	TRBJ2-3	CASSLRQVSSTDTQYF	TGTGCCAGCAGCTTAAGACAGGTATCTAGCACAGATACGCAGTATTTT
NA	TRBV19	NA	TRBJ2-7	CASSIRGSLHTYEQYF	TGTGCCAGTAGTATAAGAGGGTCCCTCCACACCTACGAGCAGTACTTC
NA	TRBV5-1	NA	TRBJ1-2	CASSIGQPYGYTF	TGCGCCAGCAGCATTGGTCAACCTTATGGCTACACCTTC
once	TRBV13	NA	TRBJ2-3	CASSYRTSIPGTDTQYF	TGTGCCAGCAGCTACCGGACGTCCATTCCGGGCACAGATACGCAGTATTTT
NA	TRBV1	NA	TRBJ1-3	CTSSQKETSGNTIYF	TGCACCAGCAGCCAAAAGGAGACCTCTGGAAACACCATATATTTT
once	TRBV11-1	NA	TRBJ2-7	CASSSRTNSYEQYF	TGTGCCAGCAGCTCCCGGACAAACTCCTACGAGCAGTACTTC
NA	TRBV27	NA	TRBJ2-1	CASSLDLGLGSYNEQFF	TGTGCCAGCAGTTTAGATCTCGGCCTTGGCTCCTACAATGAGCAGTTCTTC
once	TRBV7-9	NA	TRBJ1-2	CASSLSRAGNYGYTF	TGTGCCAGCAGCTTATCTAGGGCGGGAAACTATGGCTACACCTTC
NA	TRBV20-1	NA	TRBJ1-5	CSASFSSRLNQPQHF	TGCAGTGCTAGTTTTTCGTCTCGTCTCAATCAGCCCCAGCATTTT
NA	TRBV5-6	NA	TRBJ2-7	CASSLGAEGYF	TGTGCCAGCAGCTTGGGAGCAGAGGGTTACTTC
NA	TRBV7-2	TRBD1	TRBJ2-3	CASSPLQGNTQYF	TGTGCCAGCAGCCCACTACAGGGGAATACGCAGTATTTT
NA	TRBV6-1	NA	TRBJ2-4	CASSEAWGELAKNIQYF	TGTGCCAGCAGTGAAGCGTGGGGGGAACTAGCCAAAAACATTCAGTACTTC
once	TRBV7-9	NA	TRBJ1-2	CASSPAGYGYTF	TGTGCCAGCAGCCCCGCCGGGTATGGCTACACCTTC
NA	TRBV24-1	NA	TRBJ2-6	CATSEPRTGTGANVLTF	TGTGCCACCAGTGAACCCCGGACGGGCACTGGGGCCAACGTCCTGACTTTC
few	TRBV18	TRBD1	TRBJ1-6	CASSYTGANSPLHF	TGTGCCAGCTCCTATACAGGGGCAAATTCACCCCTCCACTTT
NA	TRBV14	NA	TRBJ1-6	CASSQESWYSPLHF	TGTGCCAGCAGCCAAGAGAGCTGGTATTCACCCCTCCACTTT
NA	TRBV2	NA	TRBJ2-7	CASSLRGFNDEQYF	TGTGCCAGCAGTTTGCGTGGGTTCAATGACGAGCAGTACTTC
NA	TRBV4-1	NA	TRBJ2-7	CASSPGRRRGTYEQYF	TGCGCCAGCAGCCCGGGGCGCAGGAGGGGAACCTACGAGCAGTACTTC
NA	TRBV2	NA	TRBJ1-2	CASSVRPNYGYTF	TGTGCCAGCAGTGTCAGGCCTAACTATGGCTACACCTTC
NA	TRBV7-9	NA	TRBJ2-3	CASSSSLSGTDTQYF	TGTGCCAGCAGCTCCAGCCTGTCGGGCACAGATACGCAGTATTTT
NA	TRBV2	NA	TRBJ2-3	CASSGQRRVDTQYF	TGTGCCAGCAGTGGTCAGCGGCGGGTAGATACGCAGTATTTT
NA	TRBV5-6	NA	TRBJ1-3	CASSPTSWGRSGNTIYF	TGTGCCAGCAGCCCTACATCTTGGGGACGCTCTGGAAACACCATATATTTT
once	TRBV18	NA	TRBJ1-5	CASSPTAGHNSNQPQHF	TGTGCCAGCTCACCAACTGCCGGACACAATAGCAATCAGCCCCAGCATTTT
NA	TRBV29-1	NA	TRBJ1-1	CSVARSLNTEAFF	TGCAGCGTTGCAAGGAGCCTGAACACTGAAGCTTTCTTT
NA	TRBV29-1	NA	TRBJ2-3	CSVGGWSSTDTQYF	TGCAGCGTTGGTGGGTGGAGTAGCACAGATACGCAGTATTTT
NA	TRBV12-3/TRBV12-4	NA	TRBJ1-2	CASSLRPEYGYTF	TGTGCCAGCAGTTTAAGGCCGGAATATGGCTACACCTTC
NA	TRBV5-8	NA	TRBJ2-7	CASSFLGGQTYEQYF	TGTGCCAGCAGCTTTTTGGGGGGCCAAACCTACGAGCAGTACTTC
NA	TRBV3-1/TRBV3-2	TRBD1	TRBJ1-1	CASSSQGAAEAFF	TGTGCCAGCAGCTCACAGGGGGCGGCTGAAGCTTTCTTT